What follows are 19 T cell receptor beta chains derived from one specimen sequenced in a study of PD-1 blockade in classical Hodgkin lymphoma. Assay: immunoSEQ multiplex PCR; the TCRdb copy retains only in-frame clones and omits some. Of 28,000 or so clones in the sample, roughly 72% were seen once. Indicated time point: cycle 4 day 1 (C4D1), after less than 7 weeks of nivolumab. Relapses following autologous stem cell transplantation were seen in all patients, with brentuximab vedotin exposure varying. This specimen consisted of peripheral blood mononuclear cells (PBMCs), obtained before the fourth cycle of nivolumab. These receptors all come from a human donor with classical Hodgkin lymphoma.

V usage is TRBV10-3 and J usage is TRBJ1-1; the match to TRBD1 covers 10 bases. This CDR3 contains 13 residues. V lost 7 bases and J lost 6; bases outside the gene matches: 5. The germline V gene encodes CDR1 ENHRY and CDR2 SYGVKD. The CDR3 loop is CAINGQGESEAFF. CDR3 nucleotides: TGTGCCATCAATGGACAGGGGGAGTCTGAAGCTTTCTTT.

The J gene is TRBJ2-7, the V gene TRBV10-1; weak D call: TRBD1 (5 bases). Germline CDR1 is WNHNN and CDR2 is SYGVQD (reference sequence). The CDR3 is 14 residues long. The V and J ends lost 8 bases and 0 bases respectively, with 14 bases between them. The CDR3 DNA reads TGCGCCAGCGGGTCAAATCAGGGCTCCTACGAGCAGTACTTC. Its translation is CASGSNQGSYEQYF.

The genes are TRBV18 and TRBJ2-2; the D gene could be TRBD1 or TRBD2 (5 bases each). The CDR3 spans 15 residues. CDR1 KGHSH and CDR2 LQKENI come from the germline V gene. V dropped 8 bases and J dropped 5 bases, with 18 bases sitting between them. The CDR3 region is CASPANPGLTGELFF. CDR3 DNA sequence: TGTGCCAGCCCGGCAAACCCGGGGCTAACCGGGGAGCTGTTTTTT. Filled out from reference TRBV18 and TRBJ2-2, the complete variable domain reads NAGVMQNPRHLVRRRGQEARLRCSPMKGHSHVYWYRQLPEEGLKFMVYLQKENIIDESGMPKERFSAEFPKEGPSILRIQQVVRGDSAAYFCASPANPGLTGELFFGEGSRLTVL.

This clone was seen only once. The chain employs TRBV7-9 and TRBJ1-2; D ambiguous. Trimming cost V 5 bases and J 4 bases, with 14 bases left between them. Germline lookup yields CDR1 SEHNR and CDR2 FQNEAQ (reference sequence). There are 14 residues in the CDR3. CDR3 sequence: CASSTEGWVYGYTF. CDR3 DNA: TGTGCCAGCAGCACCGAGGGATGGGTCTATGGCTACACCTTC. The full variable domain, completed using reference TRBV7-9 and TRBJ1-2, is DTGVSQNPRHKITKRGQNVTFRCDPISEHNRLYWYRQTLGQGPEFLTYFQNEAQLEKSRLLSDRFSAERPKGSFSTLEIQRTEQGDSAMYLCASSTEGWVYGYTFGSGTRLTVV.

This clone was seen only a few times. DNA of the CDR3: TGTGCCAGCTCACCGATGGACAGCTCTGGAAACACCATATATTTT. This encodes CASSPMDSSGNTIYF. The chain recombines TRBV18 with TRBJ1-3, with a tentative D call TRBD1 (6 bases). Deletions cut 3 bases from V and 0 bases from J, with 9 bases between. The CDR3 is 15 residues long. Germline V gives CDR1 KGHSH, CDR2 LQKENI.

J is TRBJ1-2 and V is TRBV18; D remains unclear. Germline V gives CDR1 KGHSH, CDR2 LQKENI. The CDR3 loop spans 15 amino acids. Between the trimmed V and J ends, which lost 3 bases and 0 bases, there was a span of 11 bases. In nucleotides, the CDR3 is TGTGCCAGCTCACCCCAGGAAATAGCTAACTATGGCTACACCTTC. Its protein is CASSPQEIANYGYTF.

The chain uses TRBV7-8 and TRBJ1-1; 7 positions agree with TRBD1. CDR1 is SGHVS, CDR2 FQNEAQ, per germline. The CDR3 totals 13 residues. V lost 5 bases to trimming and J lost 8 bases; unmatched junction nucleotides: 8. CDR3 region: CASSATGVGEAFF. In DNA form, the CDR3 reads TGTGCCAGCAGCGCCACAGGGGTGGGGGAAGCTTTCTTT.

The V gene is TRBV7-9, the J gene TRBJ2-3; TRBD2 matches at 7 bases. The CDR3 runs to 16 residues. The V and J ends lost 4 bases and 3 bases, in that order; junction bases with no gene match: 10. The germline V gene encodes CDR1 SEHNR and CDR2 FQNEAQ (reference sequence). The CDR3 here is CASSSGWGGQTDTQYF. The CDR3 nucleotides read TGTGCCAGCAGCTCAGGGTGGGGGGGTCAGACAGATACGCAGTATTTT.

Only one count was recorded for this clone. J is TRBJ1-2 and V is TRBV25-1; D gene uncertain. Per germline, CDR1 MGHDK and CDR2 SYGVNS. The CDR3 consists of 12 residues. Trimming removed 4 bases from V and 8 bases from J, with 11 bases in between. The CDR3 reads CASSGGPGGYTF. CDR3 coding DNA: TGTGCCAGCAGTGGAGGCCCGGGCGGCTACACCTTC.

This sequence joins TRBV5-5 and TRBJ2-3; tentatively, D is TRBD2 (5 bases). Trimming left V 2 bases short and J 3 bases short, with 10 bases between. Per the germline V gene, CDR1 is SGHKS and CDR2 is YYEKEE (reference sequence). The CDR3 has 14 residues. The chain's CDR3 is CASSFLLATDTQYF. DNA of the CDR3: TGTGCCAGCAGCTTTTTGCTAGCAACAGATACGCAGTATTTT.

The chain's CDR3 is CASTPRGQGVGTQYF. The CDR3 DNA reads as TGTGCCAGCACTCCGAGGGGACAGGGGGTCGGTACGCAGTATTTT. J is TRBJ2-3 and V is TRBV7-8; 11 nucleotides align to TRBD1. Trimming took 7 bases from V and 8 from J; bases not matched to a gene: 11. The length of the CDR3 is 15 residues. Germline CDR1 reads SGHVS; CDR2 reads FQNEAQ.

This clone was observed a single time. The chain joins TRBV6-5 to TRBJ1-4; the D gene is possibly TRBD1 (5 bases). Germline loops: CDR1 MNHEY, CDR2 SVGAGI. This CDR3 contains 16 residues. Trimming stripped 0 bases from V and 10 bases from J, with 18 bases between. The CDR3 is CASSYSTQGGQAKLFF. The DNA for the CDR3 is TGTGCCAGCAGTTACTCTACGCAGGGAGGTCAGGCAAAACTGTTTTTT.

The chain joins TRBV9 to TRBJ2-2; no reliable D call. The V and J ends lost 4 bases and 4 bases respectively, with 8 bases between them. Germline loops: CDR1 SGDLS, CDR2 YYNGEE. CDR3 length: 13 residues. The CDR3 loop is CASSPVVTGELFF. CDR3 DNA: TGTGCCAGCAGCCCAGTTGTCACCGGGGAGCTGTTTTTT.

The chain employs TRBV29-1 and TRBJ2-5; D is possibly TRBD1 (5 bases). Per the germline V gene, CDR1 is SQVTM and CDR2 is ANQGSEA. This CDR3 has 12 residues. The germline V and J ends were trimmed by 0 bases and 3 bases, with 5 bases remaining between them. The CDR3, as DNA: TGCAGCGTTGAAGAAGGGGAAGAGACCCAGTACTTC. Amino acids: CSVEEGEETQYF. The full variable domain, in which reference TRBV29-1 and TRBJ2-5 provide the parts outside the CDR3, is SAVISQKPSRDICQRGTSLTIQCQVDSQVTMMFWYRQQPGQSLTLIATANQGSEATYESGFVIDKFPISRPNLTFSTLTVSNMSPEDSSIYLCSVEEGEETQYFGPGTRLLVL.

J is TRBJ2-5 and V is TRBV7-6; 12 positions match TRBD2. The CDR3 loop spans 16 amino acids. J gave up 7 bases and V 5 bases, and 11 bases lay outside the gene matches. CDR1 and CDR2 (germline): SGHVS, FNYEAQ. The CDR3 region has the DNA TGTGCCAGCAGCCCCTCTAGCGGGAGGGCCCTCGGGACCCAGTACTTC. Residues: CASSPSSGRALGTQYF. Full variable domain (rest looked up from reference TRBV7-6 and TRBJ2-5): GAGVSQSPRYKVTKRGQDVALRCDPISGHVSLYWYRQALGQGPEFLTYFNYEAQQDKSGLPNDRFSAERPEGSISTLTIQRTEQRDSAMYRCASSPSSGRALGTQYFGPGTRLLVL.

The V call is TRBV19, the J call TRBJ1-4; D gene uncertain. The germline CDR1 and CDR2 sequences are LNHDA and SQIVND (reference sequence). The V end was cut by 3 bases, the J end by 0 bases, with 5 bases between. The CDR3 is made up of 14 amino acids. The CDR3 reads CASSIFATNEKLFF. CDR3 bases: TGTGCCAGTAGTATCTTTGCAACTAATGAAAAACTGTTTTTT.

The table lists this clone with a count of one. The CDR3 DNA reads as TGCGCCAGCAGCCAAGGCCGGGACTTATACACCGGGGAGCTGTTTTTT. This codes for CASSQGRDLYTGELFF. The V gene is TRBV4-1, the J gene TRBJ2-2; D perhaps matches TRBD2 (6 bases). The V end was cut by 1 base, the J end by 3 bases, with 12 bases between. The germline gives CDR1 MGHRA, CDR2 YSYEKL. The CDR3 consists of 16 residues.

The chain employs TRBV28 and TRBJ1-5; D gene uncertain. Deletions cut 5 bases from V and 5 bases from J, with 10 bases between. Germline CDR1 MDHEN, CDR2 SYDVKM. This CDR3 is built from 13 residues. The CDR3 reads CASSLSGYQPQHF. The CDR3 DNA follows: TGTGCCAGCAGTCTTTCAGGATATCAGCCCCAGCATTTT.

This clone is a singleton in its sample. The V and J genes are TRBV7-2 and TRBJ2-3; TRBD2 matches 7 bases. The CDR3 sequence is 16 residues long. The ends lost 0 bases at V and 4 bases at J; junction bases unmatched: 7. Germline V gives CDR1 SGHTA, CDR2 FQGNSA. CDR3 protein: CASSLALMGGADTQYF. CDR3 sequence (DNA): TGTGCCAGCAGCTTAGCGCTAATGGGGGGGGCAGATACGCAGTATTTT.